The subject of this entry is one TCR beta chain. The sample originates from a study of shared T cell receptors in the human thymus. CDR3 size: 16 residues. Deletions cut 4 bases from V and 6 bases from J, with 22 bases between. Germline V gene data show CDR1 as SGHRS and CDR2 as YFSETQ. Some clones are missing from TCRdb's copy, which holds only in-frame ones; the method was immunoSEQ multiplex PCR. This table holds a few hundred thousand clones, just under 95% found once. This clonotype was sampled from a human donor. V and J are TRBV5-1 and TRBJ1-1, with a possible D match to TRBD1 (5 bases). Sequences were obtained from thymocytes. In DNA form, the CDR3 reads TGCGCCAGCAGCCACCCGACAGTGGGTTCAGGTCCTGAAGCTTTCTTT. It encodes CASSHPTVGSGPEAFF.